A single T cell receptor beta chain is shown here with its context. These data come from a study of glioma-infiltrating T cells after dendritic cell vaccination. Overall study context: Autologous tumor lysate was loaded overnight onto monocyte-derived dendritic cells grown 6 to 7 days with IL-4 and GM-CSF. At biweekly intervals, patients got three intradermal dendritic cell vaccine injections.

Noted time point: after dendritic cell vaccination, including at tumor progression/relapse. PBMC sampling occurred before vaccination, two weeks after the third dose, and at progression. The V gene end was trimmed by 3 bases and the J gene end by 8 bases; junction bases not matched to a gene: 11. This CDR3 spans 15 amino acids. Per the germline V gene, CDR1 is SQVTM and CDR2 is ANQGSEA. Amplification used 60 V beta primers and 13 J beta primers. Profiled with immunoSEQ multiplex PCR; TCRdb holds only in-frame clones, not every one. Altogether 99,000 or so clones are present, more than 70% being singletons, with the ten largest covering 5.4%.

The TCR sequence derives from a human donor with glioblastoma. The rearrangement joins TRBV29-1 to TRBJ2-4, with TRBD2 matching over 9 bases. Sequencing used blood, obtained after dendritic cell vaccination. The CDR3 DNA follows: TGCAGCGTTGAGGGTCTAGCGGGGATGGGGGACATTCAGTACTTC. It codes for CSVEGLAGMGDIQYF.